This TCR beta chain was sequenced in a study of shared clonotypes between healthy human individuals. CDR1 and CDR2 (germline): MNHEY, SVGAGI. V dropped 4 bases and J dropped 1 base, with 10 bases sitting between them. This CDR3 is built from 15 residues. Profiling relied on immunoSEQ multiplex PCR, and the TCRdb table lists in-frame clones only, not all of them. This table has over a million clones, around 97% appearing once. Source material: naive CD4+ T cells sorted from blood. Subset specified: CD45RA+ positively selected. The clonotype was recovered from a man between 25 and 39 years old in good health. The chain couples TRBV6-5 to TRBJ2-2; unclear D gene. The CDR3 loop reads CASSLTLMNTGELFF. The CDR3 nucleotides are TGTGCCAGCAGTTTAACCCTCATGAACACCGGGGAGCTGTTTTTT.